This T cell receptor beta chain was captured by sequencing in a study of T cell responses to AZD1222 COVID-19 vaccine. The repertoire was sequenced with immunoSEQ multiplex PCR; TCRdb's copy has only in-frame clones and lacks some. The table has some 140,000 clones, approximately 90% seen once; the top ten hold about 5.9%. Deletions cut 1 base from V and 2 bases from J, with 10 bases between. The CDR3 has 14 residues. Germline V gene sequence: CDR1 SGHRS, CDR2 YFSETQ. The specimen was peripheral blood, collected on day 0 of AZD1222 vaccination. This chain joins TRBV5-1 and TRBJ2-7; possible D gene TRBD1, 6 bases. This sequence was found in an adult in good health. CDR3 sequence: CASSLLQGTYEQYF. The CDR3 DNA reads as TGCGCCAGCAGCTTGTTGCAGGGGACCTACGAGCAGTACTTC. The entire variable domain, with the rest obtained from reference TRBV5-1 and TRBJ2-7, is as follows: KAGVTQTPRYLIKTRGQQVTLSCSPISGHRSVSWYQQTPGQGLQFLFEYFSETQRNKGNFPGRFSGRQFSNSRSEMNVSTLELGDSALYLCASSLLQGTYEQYFGPGTRLTVT.